Shown below are 26 T cell receptor beta chains from a single sample sequenced in a study of cytomegalovirus exposure and HLA in healthy donors. It was with 60 Vbeta and 13 Jbeta primers that the PCR ran. Some clones are missing from TCRdb's copy, which holds only in-frame ones; the method was immunoSEQ multiplex PCR. The sample records about 160,000 clones, 79% being singletons. Sequencing input: PBMCs. The receptors were gathered from a man aged 35 to 55 in good health and CMV-seronegative.

V usage is TRBV4-2 and J usage is TRBJ1-5, with 7 positions matching TRBD1. Germline loops: CDR1 LGHNA, CDR2 YNFKEQ. There are 16 residues in the CDR3. V dropped 4 bases and J dropped 4; count of bases not matched to a gene: 10. The CDR3 protein is CASSRQGGRENQPQHF. The CDR3, as DNA: TGTGCCAGCAGCCGTCAGGGGGGTCGGGAGAATCAGCCCCAGCATTTT.

The J gene is TRBJ2-2, the V gene TRBV7-9; D uncertain. Germline values: CDR1 SEHNR, CDR2 FQNEAQ (reference sequence). The CDR3 has 19 residues. The V gene lost 2 bases and the J gene lost 3 bases, with 22 bases spanning the gap. The CDR3 spells CASSLTARAIWNDTGELFF. The CDR3 nucleotides are TGTGCCAGCAGCTTAACAGCCAGAGCCATCTGGAACGACACCGGGGAGCTGTTTTTT.

This clone has only a few counts. The rearrangement uses TRBV5-1 and TRBJ2-1; 9 nucleotides align to TRBD2. The germline V gene has CDR1 SGHRS and CDR2 YFSETQ. Trimming cost V 4 bases and J 4 bases; bases outside gene matches: 12. CDR3 length: 17 residues. The CDR3 region is CASSHTPLAGAYNEQFF. CDR3 nucleotide sequence: TGCGCCAGCAGCCATACCCCTTTAGCGGGAGCATACAATGAGCAGTTCTTC.

The J gene is TRBJ1-6, the V gene TRBV27; weak D call: TRBD1 (5 bases). V was shortened by 1 base and J by 10 bases, with 11 bases between the two germline ends. The CDR3 is 14 amino acids. Germline CDR1 is MNHEY and CDR2 is SMNVEV (reference sequence). CDR3 protein: CASSLWGVGSPLHF. CDR3 sequence (DNA): TGTGCCAGCAGTTTATGGGGGGTAGGATCACCCCTCCACTTT.

This chain connects TRBV18 to TRBJ1-4; D gene unclear. The V and J ends lost 3 bases and 0 bases respectively, with 8 bases between them. This CDR3 is built from 15 residues. The germline gives CDR1 KGHSH, CDR2 LQKENI. As DNA, the CDR3 is TGTGCCAGCTCACCCACTTATGCAACTAATGAAAAACTGTTTTTT. It encodes CASSPTYATNEKLFF. Together with reference TRBV18 and TRBJ1-4, the CDR3 gives the full variable domain: NAGVMQNPRHLVRRRGQEARLRCSPMKGHSHVYWYRQLPEEGLKFMVYLQKENIIDESGMPKERFSAEFPKEGPSILRIQQVVRGDSAAYFCASSPTYATNEKLFFGSGTQLSVL.

About this clone: The junction departs from germline at one end; a sequencing error may be responsible. This rearrangement joins TRBV5-1 to TRBJ1-4; D call uncertain. The CDR3 runs to 17 residues. In germline, CDR1 is SGHRS, CDR2 YFSETQ. CDR3 coding DNA: TGCGCCAGCAGCTTGGCCGGCCTCCTGACAACTAGTGAAAAACTGTTTTTT. Its translation: CASSLAGLLTTSEKLFF.

V and J are TRBV2 and TRBJ2-2; 10 bases line up with TRBD2. The germline CDR1 and CDR2 sequences are SNHLY and FYNNEI. Germline trimming cut 2 bases from V and 3 bases from J; bases unmatched to any gene: 3. There are 16 residues in the CDR3. CDR3 in DNA: TGTGCCAGCAGTGAAAGCGGGAGGGCCGACACCGGGGAGCTGTTTTTT. This translates into CASSESGRADTGELFF.

The chain carries TRBV28 and TRBJ2-7; D is possibly TRBD1 (5 bases). The germline CDR1 and CDR2 sequences are MDHEN and SYDVKM. V gave up 6 bases and J gave up 4 bases, with 10 bases separating them. The CDR3 is 12 amino acids. The CDR3 DNA reads as TGTGCCAGCAGGCCACAGGAATACGAGCAGTACTTC. Translated: CASRPQEYEQYF.

The rearrangement joins TRBV27 to TRBJ2-3; TRBD2 aligns across 10 bases. In germline, CDR1 is MNHEY, CDR2 SMNVEV (reference sequence). With V trimmed by 6 bases and J by 3 bases, 3 bases remained unmatched. The CDR3 has 14 residues. As DNA, the CDR3 is TGTGCCAGCAGCCCGGGACTAGCGACAGATACGCAGTATTTT. This codes for CASSPGLATDTQYF.

The J gene is TRBJ1-3, the V gene TRBV18; possible D gene TRBD1, 6 bases. From germline, CDR1 is KGHSH and CDR2 LQKENI. V was clipped by 6 bases and J by 4 bases, with 13 bases between them. The length of the CDR3 is 14 residues. DNA of the CDR3: TGTGCCAGCTCTCAAGACAGGATCGGAAACACCATATATTTT. Its protein is CASSQDRIGNTIYF.

V is TRBV7-2 and J is TRBJ2-7, with 9 nucleotides matching TRBD2. Germline trimming cut 2 bases from V and 3 bases from J; bases unmatched to any gene: 8. CDR3 length: 16 amino acids. CDR1 is SGHTA, CDR2 FQGNSA, per germline. The CDR3 here is CASSLLLAGGLYEQYF. As DNA, the CDR3 is TGTGCCAGCAGCTTACTCTTGGCGGGAGGGCTCTACGAGCAGTACTTC.

The genes are TRBV7-9 and TRBJ2-7; 7 bases are shared with TRBD1. CDR3 size: 14 residues. Trimming took 4 bases from V and 4 from J; bases not matched to a gene: 7. Looked up from germline, CDR1 is SEHNR and CDR2 is FQNEAQ (reference sequence). CDR3 region: CASSSPLGQYEQYF. In nucleotides, the CDR3 is TGTGCCAGCAGCTCCCCGCTGGGACAGTACGAGCAGTACTTC.

This chain connects TRBV6-5 to TRBJ2-2; a weak D match, TRBD2 (5 bases). The length of the CDR3 is 16 residues. Per germline, CDR1 MNHEY and CDR2 SVGAGI. The V and J ends lost 2 bases and 0 bases respectively, with 10 bases between them. This CDR3 is CASSYTRLANTGELFF. The CDR3 nucleotides are TGTGCCAGCAGTTACACTAGGCTAGCGAACACCGGGGAGCTGTTTTTT.

The gene calls are TRBV6-4 and TRBJ1-1; 7 bases match TRBD1. The trim removed 0 bases at V and 10 bases at J, leaving 2 bases unmatched. Per germline, CDR1 MRHNA and CDR2 SNTAGT. This CDR3 spans 12 amino acids. Here the CDR3 reads CASSDSTGRAFF. The CDR3 DNA reads TGTGCCAGCAGTGACTCGACAGGGAGAGCTTTCTTT.

Of note for this clone: A read error may account for a junction end that differs from germline. The chain employs TRBV2 and TRBJ2-6, with 7 positions matching TRBD1. This CDR3 has 16 amino acids. Looked up from germline, CDR1 is SNHLY and CDR2 is FYNNEI. CDR3 in amino acids: CASSGGGISGANGLTF. CDR3 bases: TGTGCCAGCAGTGGAGGGGGCATCTCTGGGGCCAACGGCCTGACTTTC. Together with reference TRBV2 and TRBJ2-6, the CDR3 gives the full variable domain: EPEVTQTPSHQVTQMGQEVILRCVPISNHLYFYWYRQILGQKVEFLVSFYNNEISEKSEIFDDQFSVERPDGSNFTLKIRSTKLEDSAMYFCASSGGGISGANGLTFGAGSRLTVL.

This chain joins TRBV12-5 and TRBJ2-5; 9 nucleotides line up with TRBD1. V gave up 7 bases and J gave up 3 bases; unmatched junction bases: 6. This CDR3 has 14 residues. Looked up from germline, CDR1 is LGHNT and CDR2 is FRNRAP. CDR3 DNA sequence: TGTGCTAGTGAAGCCCGGGACAGGGAAGAGACCCAGTACTTC. It is translated as CASEARDREETQYF.

This chain uses TRBV4-2 with TRBJ2-1, with TRBD2 matching 14 bases. Unmatched junction bases numbered 16, after V lost 4 bases and J lost 5 bases. The length of the CDR3 is 20 residues. Per the germline V gene, CDR1 is LGHNA and CDR2 is YNFKEQ. This CDR3 reads CASSLPAGTSGRGRDNEQFF. Here the CDR3 DNA reads TGTGCCAGCAGCCTTCCCGCCGGGACTAGCGGGAGAGGCCGGGACAATGAGCAGTTCTTC.

The V and J genes are TRBV13 and TRBJ1-2; 12 bases align to TRBD1. This CDR3 is 17 amino acids long. Germline V CDR1 and CDR2: PRHDT, FYEKMQ (reference sequence). Unmatched junction bases numbered 13, after V lost 5 bases and J lost 6 bases. The CDR3 protein is CASSPTAGQGALDGYTF. DNA of the CDR3: TGTGCCAGCAGCCCAACCGCGGGACAGGGGGCGTTGGATGGCTACACCTTC. The variable domain in full, with the rest retrieved from reference TRBV13 and TRBJ1-2, is AAGVIQSPRHLIKEKRETATLKCYPIPRHDTVYWYQQGPGQDPQFLISFYEKMQSDKGSIPDRFSAQQFSDYHSELNMSSLELGDSALYFCASSPTAGQGALDGYTFGSGTRLTVV.

The chain carries TRBV9 and TRBJ2-1, with TRBD2 as a possible D gene (6 bases). Germline values: CDR1 SGDLS, CDR2 YYNGEE. V was cut by 3 bases and J by 2 bases, with 9 bases left in between. This CDR3 spans 14 amino acids. The DNA for the CDR3 is TGTGCCAGCAGCGACGGGAGTCCCTACAATGAGCAGTTCTTC. Residues: CASSDGSPYNEQFF.

The chain uses TRBV11-2 and TRBJ2-7; D gene unclear. The CDR3 consists of 12 residues. Germline-derived CDR1 and CDR2 are SGHAT and FQNNGV. V gave up 4 bases and J gave up 0 bases, with 4 bases separating them. CDR3 DNA: TGTGCCAGCAGCTCTAGCTCCTACGAGCAGTACTTC. Its protein is CASSSSSYEQYF.

The V gene is TRBV19, the J gene TRBJ2-1, with 10 nucleotides matching TRBD1. The germline V gene encodes CDR1 LNHDA and CDR2 SQIVND (reference sequence). This CDR3 is 14 amino acids long. Trimming removed 5 bases from V and 10 bases from J; junction bases left unmatched: 8. The CDR3, as DNA: TGTGCCAGTAGTTCAGGGACAGGGGTAGGGGAGCAGTTCTTC. Translated: CASSSGTGVGEQFF.

This clone was seen a handful of times. The rearrangement uses TRBV9 and TRBJ2-6; D might be TRBD1 (6 bases). Trimming pared 4 bases from V and 0 bases from J, leaving 20 bases between. This CDR3 contains 19 residues. Germline lookup yields CDR1 SGDLS and CDR2 YYNGEE. CDR3 DNA sequence: TGTGCCAGCAGCTCACCTACCAGGGGAACTCACTCTGGGGCCAACGTCCTGACTTTC. This gives the protein CASSSPTRGTHSGANVLTF.

The chain joins TRBV11-2 to TRBJ2-2, with TRBD2 identical over 12 bases. CDR1 SGHAT and CDR2 FQNNGV come from the germline V gene. V shed 8 bases and J 5 bases; nucleotides not matched to a gene: 12. The CDR3 spans 17 residues. DNA for the CDR3: TGTGCCAGCGTGTTTCGGACAGGACTAGCGGGGACCGGGGAGCTGTTTTTT. It codes for CASVFRTGLAGTGELFF.

This clone has just a few counts. The CDR3 nucleotides are TGTGCCTGCGGCGCGGGGCGCGAGCAGTACTTC. Its translation is CACGAGREQYF. V is TRBV7-2 and J is TRBJ2-7; D is perhaps TRBD2 (6 bases). Germline CDR1 reads SGHTA; CDR2 reads FQGNSA. The CDR3 totals 11 residues. With 11 bases removed from V and 6 bases from J, the gap between germline ends came to 14 bases.

The rearrangement uses TRBV6-5 and TRBJ2-7; TRBD2 aligns across 13 bases. Per germline, CDR1 MNHEY and CDR2 SVGAGI. Germline trimming cut 6 bases from V and 4 bases from J; bases unmatched to any gene: 6. The CDR3 sequence is 15 residues long. The CDR3: CASSPQLAGGYEQYF. CDR3 DNA sequence: TGTGCCAGCAGCCCTCAACTAGCGGGAGGGTACGAGCAGTACTTC.

V usage is TRBV15 and J usage is TRBJ2-5; a possible D gene is TRBD2 (6 bases). The CDR3 contains 16 residues. Per the germline V gene, CDR1 is LNHNV and CDR2 is YYDKDF (reference sequence). The V gene lost 3 bases and the J gene lost 3 bases, with 17 bases spanning the gap. The CDR3 loop reads CATSSLNSGDEETQYF. Written as DNA, the CDR3 is TGTGCCACCAGCAGTCTTAATAGCGGAGACGAAGAGACCCAGTACTTC.